Here is one T cell receptor beta chain with its context. Its target is not known. Sequenced by immunoSEQ multiplex PCR; TCRdb stores in-frame clones only, minus some. This table holds more than 90,000 clones, approximately 91% found once. The record originates from a study of T cell responses to AZD1222 COVID-19 vaccine. Findings and limits, study-wide: When two AZD1222 doses had been given, Spike-specific TCR breadth and depth rose. Of the AZD1222 recipients, only 5 to 7 were seropositive at baseline. Repertoire sampling occurred only after the peak T cell response.

Second doses that came at about 4 or about 12 weeks were put together. The CDR3 loop spans 13 amino acids. CDR1 and CDR2 (germline): MNHEY, SMNVEV (reference sequence). The V end was cut by 6 bases, the J end by 3 bases, with 11 bases between. The input for sequencing was peripheral blood, taken 28 days after the second AZD1222 dose. The clonotype originates from an adult who received the AZD1222 COVID-19 vaccine. The chain uses TRBV27 and TRBJ1-1, with D possibly being TRBD1 (5 bases). The CDR3, as DNA: TGTGCCAGCAGGGGCAGGGTTGACACTGAAGCTTTCTTT. Translated, it gives CASRGRVDTEAFF.